A single sample is the source of the 23 T cell receptor beta chains below, sequenced in a study of shared clonotypes between healthy human individuals. This table comes from immunoSEQ multiplex PCR, and its TCRdb copy is limited to in-frame clones, with some not included. The table has about 2.1 million clones, approximately 92% seen once. CD45RO negativity and positive selection for CCR7 defined naive CD8 cells, a population that excluded terminally differentiated effector memory CD45RA+ cells. Sequenced material: naive CD8+ T cells from PBMCs. The receptors originated from a man aged 18 to 29 in good health. Some clones in this sample may be carry-over from other donors' samples.

The chain combines TRBV27 with TRBJ2-7; D call uncertain. This CDR3 is 12 amino acids long. Germline lookup yields CDR1 MNHEY and CDR2 SMNVEV (reference sequence). V lost 6 bases to trimming and J lost 6 bases, with 12 bases between them. CDR3 coding DNA: TGTGCCAGCAGGACCCTCCGGGCCGAGCAGTACTTC. Its translation is CASRTLRAEQYF.

This clone was seen a single time. This sequence joins TRBV9 and TRBJ1-3; D gene ambiguous. Germline loops: CDR1 SGDLS, CDR2 YYNGEE. This CDR3 has 13 residues. V was trimmed by 5 bases and J by 8 bases, leaving 14 bases between them. DNA for the CDR3: TGTGCCAGCAGACCCCCTACTTCTGACACCATATATTTT. It specifies CASRPPTSDTIYF.

The rearrangement joins TRBV27 to TRBJ2-7; TRBD1 matches 7 bases. The CDR3 is 16 amino acids. J lost 0 bases, V lost 5 bases, and 10 bases had no gene match. Germline CDR1 and CDR2: MNHEY and SMNVEV (reference sequence). The CDR3 protein is CASSPSTGQTSYEQYF. CDR3 DNA sequence: TGTGCCAGCAGTCCCTCCACGGGACAGACCTCCTACGAGCAGTACTTC.

The J gene is TRBJ1-4, the V gene TRBV6-1; no firm D call. Germline values: CDR1 MNHNS, CDR2 SASEGT. This CDR3 region has 13 residues. Deletions cut 5 bases from V and 3 bases from J, with 7 bases between. The CDR3 coding sequence is TGTGCCAGCAGTCCGCGGCCTAATGAAAAACTGTTTTTT. Protein sequence: CASSPRPNEKLFF.

The chain is built from TRBV6-5 and TRBJ2-7, with 13 nucleotides matching TRBD2. The CDR3 extends over 14 amino acids. From germline, CDR1 is MNHEY and CDR2 SVGAGI. Trimming cost V 6 bases and J 4 bases; bases outside gene matches: 3. The CDR3 loop reads CASSGTSGTYEQYF. Here the CDR3 DNA reads TGTGCCAGCAGCGGGACTAGCGGGACATACGAGCAGTACTTC.

Comment on this clone: Other DNA sequences in this specimen translate into the identical CDR3. The chain employs TRBV11-2 and TRBJ2-5; a possible D gene is TRBD2 (5 bases). The germline gives CDR1 SGHAT, CDR2 FQNNGV. The CDR3 runs 13 residues. The V end lost 1 base, the J end lost 5 bases, and 8 bases lay between the germline ends. As DNA, the CDR3 is TGTGCCAGCAGCTTAGGTGGCGGGGAGACCCAGTACTTC. Protein product: CASSLGGGETQYF.

The gene calls are TRBV7-4 and TRBJ1-5, with D unresolved. The CDR3 is 14 amino acids. V was shortened by 1 base and J by 3 bases, with 7 bases between the two germline ends. Looked up from germline, CDR1 is SGHVT and CDR2 is SQSDAQ. This CDR3 reads CASSLGGFNQPQHF. DNA for the CDR3: TGTGCCAGCAGCTTAGGGGGTTTCAATCAGCCCCAGCATTTT.

The chain combines TRBV27 with TRBJ1-4; D perhaps matches TRBD1 (5 bases). The CDR3 extends over 15 amino acids. V dropped 4 bases and J dropped 6 bases, with 15 bases sitting between them. Germline CDR1 is MNHEY and CDR2 is SMNVEV (reference sequence). The CDR3 loop is CASSYLDRRDEKLFF. Here the CDR3 DNA reads TGTGCCAGCAGTTACCTTGACAGAAGGGATGAAAAACTGTTTTTT. Combining the CDR3 with reference TRBV27 and TRBJ1-4 gives the whole variable domain EAQVTQNPRYLITVTGKKLTVTCSQNMNHEYMSWYRQDPGLGLRQIYYSMNVEVTDKGDVPEGYKVSRKEKRNFPLILESPSPNQTSLYFCASSYLDRRDEKLFFGSGTQLSVL.

The chain has TRBV27 and TRBJ2-1; D is unresolved. This CDR3 comprises 15 residues. V lost 10 bases to trimming and J lost 3 bases, with 19 bases between them. Germline V gives CDR1 MNHEY, CDR2 SMNVEV (reference sequence). The CDR3 bases are TGTGCCACCACAACCAGGCATCCTCGCTACAATGAGCAGTTCTTC. Amino acid sequence: CATTTRHPRYNEQFF.

The J gene is TRBJ1-1, the V gene TRBV27; perhaps TRBD1 as D (5 bases). The germline CDR1 and CDR2 sequences are MNHEY and SMNVEV (reference sequence). V was pared by 9 bases and J by 4 bases, with 21 bases between. The CDR3 sequence is 15 residues long. The CDR3 DNA follows: TGTGCCAGTAAACTACAAGGTTGGGGGGTCACTGAAGCTTTCTTT. It yields the protein CASKLQGWGVTEAFF.

J is TRBJ2-2 and V is TRBV12-5; D gene unclear. The CDR3 covers 13 residues. The V end lost 5 bases, the J end lost 6 bases, and 10 bases lay between the germline ends. Germline-derived CDR1 and CDR2 are LGHNT and FRNRAP. The CDR3 DNA sequence: TGTGCTAGTGGTCTGGATGGTGCCGGGGAGCTGTTTTTT. It specifies CASGLDGAGELFF.

This chain connects TRBV7-3 to TRBJ2-7; D remains unclear. Per the germline V gene, CDR1 is SGHTA and CDR2 is FQGTGA. The CDR3 length is 11 residues. Deletions cut 6 bases from V and 2 bases from J, with 5 bases between. CDR3 protein: CASRLAYEQYF. In DNA form, the CDR3 reads TGTGCCAGCAGACTGGCCTACGAGCAGTACTTC. The complete variable domain, with remaining parts taken from reference TRBV7-3 and TRBJ2-7, reads GAGVSQTPSNKVTEKGKYVELRCDPISGHTALYWYRQSLGQGPEFLIYFQGTGAADDSGLPNDRFFAVRPEGSVSTLKIQRTERGDSAVYLCASRLAYEQYFGPGTRLTVT.

The rearrangement joins TRBV15 to TRBJ2-7, with D possibly being TRBD2 (6 bases). Deletions cut 8 bases from V and 4 bases from J, with 18 bases between. CDR1 and CDR2 from the germline V gene are LNHNV and YYDKDF (reference sequence). The CDR3 is 14 residues long. Written as DNA, the CDR3 is TGTGCCACCGCGATAGGGAGGATGGAATACGAGCAGTACTTC. It yields the protein CATAIGRMEYEQYF.

The chain has TRBV5-1 and TRBJ1-3; possibly TRBD1 for D (6 bases). The CDR3 is 17 residues long. With 4 bases removed from V and 4 bases from J, the gap between germline ends came to 21 bases. Germline loops: CDR1 SGHRS, CDR2 YFSETQ. In nucleotides, the CDR3 is TGCGCCAGCAGCCCTTGGGAAGCGGGGGCTTCCGGAAACACCATATATTTT. It is translated as CASSPWEAGASGNTIYF.

V gene TRBV4-1 combines with J gene TRBJ2-3, with D maybe TRBD2 (6 bases). Per germline, CDR1 MGHRA and CDR2 YSYEKL. V lost 5 bases to trimming and J lost 4 bases, with 10 bases between them. This CDR3 spans 13 amino acids. This CDR3 reads CASSMTRADTQYF. The DNA for the CDR3 is TGCGCCAGCAGCATGACTAGGGCAGATACGCAGTATTTT.

This sequence joins TRBV15 and TRBJ2-7, with 10 positions matching TRBD1. V gave up 8 bases and J gave up 5 bases; unmatched junction bases: 9. Germline V CDR1 and CDR2: LNHNV, YYDKDF (reference sequence). This CDR3 spans 14 amino acids. In DNA, the CDR3 is TGTGCCACCCATTCCGGGACAGGGGTCCACGAGCAGTACTTC. This translates into CATHSGTGVHEQYF.

J is TRBJ2-2 and V is TRBV4-3; a weak D match, TRBD2 (6 bases). The CDR3 sequence is 14 residues long. Trimming shortened V by 5 bases and J by 1 base, and 8 bases separated the two germline ends. From germline, CDR1 is LGHNA and CDR2 YSLEER. The CDR3, as DNA: TGCGCCAGCAGCTGGGGAGGGAACACCGGGGAGCTGTTTTTT. It specifies CASSWGGNTGELFF.

The J gene is TRBJ2-1, the V gene TRBV7-6; 10 bases agree with TRBD2. V lost 5 bases and J lost 4; bases outside the gene matches: 14. This CDR3 comprises 18 residues. From germline, CDR1 is SGHVS and CDR2 FNYEAQ. In nucleotides, the CDR3 is TGTGCCAGCAGCCCGCCCCCGTTTAGGACTAGCGGTTACAATGAGCAGTTCTTC. It yields the protein CASSPPPFRTSGYNEQFF.

The V gene is TRBV15, the J gene TRBJ2-1, with TRBD1 matching over 7 bases. This CDR3 has 15 residues. The trim removed 5 bases at V and 0 bases at J, leaving 4 bases unmatched. Germline assignment: CDR1 LNHNV and CDR2 YYDKDF (reference sequence). The CDR3 region has the DNA TGTGCCACCAGCGTAGGGGGCCCCTCCTACAATGAGCAGTTCTTC. It is translated as CATSVGGPSYNEQFF.

This clone was seen a few times. This chain uses TRBV27 with TRBJ1-1, with D possibly TRBD1 on 6 matching bases. Trimming pared 8 bases from V and 1 base from J, leaving 11 bases between. This CDR3 spans 13 amino acids. Germline V CDR1 and CDR2: MNHEY, SMNVEV (reference sequence). In DNA, the CDR3 is TGTGCCAGCGTGGGGGCACCGAACACTGAAGCTTTCTTT. It translates to CASVGAPNTEAFF.

The chain couples TRBV4-2 to TRBJ2-7, with D possibly TRBD2 on 5 matching bases. From germline, CDR1 is LGHNA and CDR2 YNFKEQ. The CDR3 has 13 residues. V was trimmed by 5 bases and J by 5 bases, leaving 13 bases between them. The CDR3: CASSSPSIHEQYF. CDR3 nucleotides: TGTGCCAGCAGCAGCCCTAGCATCCACGAGCAGTACTTC.

The chain combines TRBV27 with TRBJ1-2; weak D call: TRBD1 (5 bases). The germline gives CDR1 MNHEY, CDR2 SMNVEV (reference sequence). V dropped 7 bases and J dropped 7 bases, with 22 bases sitting between them. This CDR3 contains 15 residues. The CDR3 here is CASTPLERGTGGYTF. In DNA, the CDR3 is TGTGCCAGCACCCCCTTGGAAAGGGGAACGGGTGGCTACACCTTC.

V and J are TRBV9 and TRBJ2-7; TRBD1 might be the D (6 bases). CDR1 and CDR2 from the germline V gene are SGDLS and YYNGEE. The CDR3 sequence is 16 residues long. V dropped 3 bases and J dropped 1 base, with 17 bases sitting between them. The CDR3 bases are TGTGCCAGCAGCGCCGTGGGGCAGGGGAGTTCCTACGAGCAGTACTTC. This translates into CASSAVGQGSSYEQYF. The complete variable domain, with remaining parts taken from reference TRBV9 and TRBJ2-7, reads DSGVTQTPKHLITATGQRVTLRCSPRSGDLSVYWYQQSLDQGLQFLIQYYNGEERAKGNILERFSAQQFPDLHSELNLSSLELGDSALYFCASSAVGQGSSYEQYFGPGTRLTVT.